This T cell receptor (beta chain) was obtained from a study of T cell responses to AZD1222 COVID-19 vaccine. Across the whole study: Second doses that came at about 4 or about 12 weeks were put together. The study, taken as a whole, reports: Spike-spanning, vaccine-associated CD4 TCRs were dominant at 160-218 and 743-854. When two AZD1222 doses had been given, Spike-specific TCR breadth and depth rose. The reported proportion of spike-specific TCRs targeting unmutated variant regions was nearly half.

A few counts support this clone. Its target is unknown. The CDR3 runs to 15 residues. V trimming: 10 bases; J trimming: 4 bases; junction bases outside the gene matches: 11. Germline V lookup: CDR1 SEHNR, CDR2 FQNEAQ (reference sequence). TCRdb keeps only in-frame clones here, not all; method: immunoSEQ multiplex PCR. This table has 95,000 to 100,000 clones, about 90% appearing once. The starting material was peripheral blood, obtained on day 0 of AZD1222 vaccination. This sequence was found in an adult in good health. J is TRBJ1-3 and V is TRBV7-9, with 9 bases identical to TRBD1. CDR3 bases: TGTGCCACATCGGGACAGGGCAACGCGGGAAACACCATATATTTT. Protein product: CATSGQGNAGNTIYF.